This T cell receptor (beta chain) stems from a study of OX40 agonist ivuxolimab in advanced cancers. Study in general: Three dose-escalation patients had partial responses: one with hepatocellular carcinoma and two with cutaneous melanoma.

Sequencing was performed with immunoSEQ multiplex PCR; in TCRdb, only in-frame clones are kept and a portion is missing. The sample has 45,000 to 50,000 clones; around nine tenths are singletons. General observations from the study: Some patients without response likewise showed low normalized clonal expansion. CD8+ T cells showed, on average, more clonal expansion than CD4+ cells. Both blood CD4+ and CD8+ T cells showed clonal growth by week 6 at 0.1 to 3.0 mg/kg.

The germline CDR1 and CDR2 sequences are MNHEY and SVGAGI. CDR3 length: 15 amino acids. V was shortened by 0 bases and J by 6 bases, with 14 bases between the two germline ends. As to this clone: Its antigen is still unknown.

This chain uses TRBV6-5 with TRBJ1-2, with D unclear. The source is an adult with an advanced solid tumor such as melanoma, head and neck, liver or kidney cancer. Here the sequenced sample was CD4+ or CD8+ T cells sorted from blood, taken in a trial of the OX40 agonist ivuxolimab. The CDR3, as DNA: TGTGCCAGCAGTTACTCGGTACGGATCGGCGATGGCTACACCTTC. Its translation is CASSYSVRIGDGYTF.